The 21 T cell receptor beta chains in this list originate from one sample, sequenced in a study of cytomegalovirus exposure and HLA in healthy donors. The study ran its PCR with 60 Vbeta and 13 Jbeta primers. The table came from immunoSEQ multiplex PCR; TCRdb's copy has only in-frame clones and leaves some out. The sample's table shows more than 50,000 clones. The sample comprised PBMCs. These receptors originate from a woman between 35 and 50 years old in good health and CMV-seronegative.

V gene TRBV6-5 combines with J gene TRBJ1-1; 9 bases fit TRBD1. The germline gives CDR1 MNHEY, CDR2 SVGAGI. This CDR3 is built from 15 residues. With 4 bases clipped from V and 4 bases from J, the junction kept 7 bases outside the gene matches. The CDR3 loop reads CASSFLGQGGTEAFF. The CDR3 region has the DNA TGTGCCAGCAGTTTCCTGGGACAGGGAGGCACTGAAGCTTTCTTT.

This chain joins TRBV5-1 and TRBJ2-6; 7 positions agree with TRBD2. The CDR3 is 17 amino acids. V shed 2 bases and J 2 bases; nucleotides not matched to a gene: 7. Germline-derived CDR1 and CDR2 are SGHRS and YFSETQ. The DNA of the CDR3 is TGCGCCAGCAGCTTTACGAGCGGGGTTGCTGGGGCCAACGTCCTGACTTTC. Its protein product is CASSFTSGVAGANVLTF.

The chain links TRBV25-1 to TRBJ2-2; the D gene is possibly TRBD1 (5 bases). The V end lost 4 bases, the J end lost 7 bases, and 16 bases lay between the germline ends. The V gene's germline CDR1 is MGHDK and CDR2 SYGVNS. The CDR3 loop spans 15 amino acids. This CDR3 reads CASSGQIKSDGELFF. CDR3 sequence (DNA): TGTGCCAGCAGTGGACAGATTAAAAGTGACGGGGAGCTGTTTTTT.

The chain links TRBV6-1 to TRBJ1-6, with D unresolved. The CDR3 contains 13 residues. Trimming shortened V by 3 bases and J by 10 bases, and 10 bases separated the two germline ends. Per the germline V gene, CDR1 is MNHNS and CDR2 is SASEGT. DNA of the CDR3: TGTGCCAGCAGTGAGGTGTGGGAGTCACCCCTCCACTTT. It yields the protein CASSEVWESPLHF.

This chain joins TRBV18 and TRBJ2-1; D is ambiguous. The CDR3 length is 14 residues. Germline V gene sequence: CDR1 KGHSH, CDR2 LQKENI. V was pared by 0 bases and J by 6 bases, with 9 bases between. The CDR3 protein is CASSPPSAINEQFF. The DNA of the CDR3 is TGTGCCAGCTCACCACCGTCCGCGATCAATGAGCAGTTCTTC.

The chain carries TRBV30 and TRBJ1-3, with TRBD1 matching 7 bases. V lost 5 bases, J lost 4 bases, and 2 bases stayed unmatched. The CDR3 is made up of 12 amino acids. Germline V gene lookup returns CDR1 GTSNPN and CDR2 SVGIG (reference sequence). The CDR3 nucleotides are TGTGCCTGGGACAGGGAAGGAAACACCATATATTTT. This codes for CAWDREGNTIYF.

The chain is built from TRBV5-1 and TRBJ1-1; D is ambiguous. Germline V gene data show CDR1 as SGHRS and CDR2 as YFSETQ. Trimming took off 9 bases at V and 0 bases at J, with 15 bases between the two ends. CDR3 length equals 14 residues. The CDR3 loop reads CATTGGEMNTEAFF. The DNA for the CDR3 is TGCGCCACCACTGGAGGCGAAATGAACACTGAAGCTTTCTTT.

The V call is TRBV29-1, the J call TRBJ2-1; D ambiguous. CDR1 and CDR2 from the germline V gene are SQVTM and ANQGSEA. This CDR3 has 14 amino acids. Trimming took off 6 bases at V and 0 bases at J, with 12 bases between the two ends. The CDR3 here is CSVTPLSSYNEQFF. The CDR3 bases are TGCAGCGTCACGCCCCTGAGCTCCTACAATGAGCAGTTCTTC.

V usage is TRBV20-1 and J usage is TRBJ2-7; D perhaps matches TRBD2 (5 bases). Germline CDR1 and CDR2: DFQATT and SNEGSKA (reference sequence). The CDR3 sequence is 11 residues long. The V and J ends lost 3 bases and 3 bases respectively, with 6 bases between them. The CDR3 nucleotides are TGCAGTGCTAGGAGGGACTACGAGCAGTACTTC. This codes for CSARRDYEQYF.

The V call is TRBV29-1, the J call TRBJ2-1; 7 nucleotides agree with TRBD2. CDR3 size: 13 residues. Looked up from germline, CDR1 is SQVTM and CDR2 is ANQGSEA. Losses at the gene ends were 4 bases for V and 3 bases for J; bases not matched to a gene: 3. CDR3 residues: CSVAQRGYNEQFF. The DNA for the CDR3 is TGCAGCGTTGCACAGCGGGGCTACAATGAGCAGTTCTTC.

This chain connects TRBV19 to TRBJ2-5; 7 positions agree with TRBD1. CDR1 and CDR2 (germline): LNHDA, SQIVND (reference sequence). This CDR3 region has 15 residues. The V segment lost 7 bases and the J segment 5 bases; nucleotides outside the gene matches: 13. This chain's CDR3 is CASNSAEGAWETQYF. CDR3 in DNA: TGTGCCAGTAATTCGGCAGAGGGGGCATGGGAGACCCAGTACTTC. Together with reference TRBV19 and TRBJ2-5, the CDR3 gives the full variable domain: DGGITQSPKYLFRKEGQNVTLSCEQNLNHDAMYWYRQDPGQGLRLIYYSQIVNDFQKGDIAEGYSVSREKKESFPLTVTSAQKNPTAFYLCASNSAEGAWETQYFGPGTRLLVL.

The genes are TRBV7-6 and TRBJ2-7, with a weak D call TRBD2 (7 bases). Germline CDR1 is SGHVS and CDR2 is FNYEAQ. The CDR3 is 17 residues long. Trimming took 4 bases from V and 1 from J, leaving 20 bases between them. CDR3 DNA: TGTGCCAGCAGCTCGCCCTATGGGGGGGGCAAGTCCTACGAGCAGTACTTC. It yields the protein CASSSPYGGGKSYEQYF.

The genes are TRBV5-1 and TRBJ1-2; 7 bases are a match to TRBD1. The V gene end was trimmed by 4 bases and the J gene end by 0 bases; junction bases not matched to a gene: 9. The CDR3 is 16 amino acids. CDR1 and CDR2 (germline): SGHRS, YFSETQ. The CDR3 coding sequence is TGCGCCAGCAGCCACGGGACAGCGAGCGCTAACTATGGCTACACCTTC. Residues: CASSHGTASANYGYTF.

J is TRBJ1-6 and V is TRBV28, with D perhaps TRBD1 (5 bases). The germline V and J ends were trimmed by 7 bases and 8 bases, with 21 bases remaining between them. Germline-derived CDR1 and CDR2 are MDHEN and SYDVKM. CDR3 length equals 16 residues. The CDR3 here is CASTLSPRVSDSPLHF. The CDR3 DNA follows: TGTGCCAGCACCCTCTCCCCCAGGGTTAGTGATTCACCCCTCCACTTT. Drawing the rest from reference TRBV28 and TRBJ1-6, the complete variable domain is DVKVTQSSRYLVKRTGEKVFLECVQDMDHENMFWYRQDPGLGLRLIYFSYDVKMKEKGDIPEGYSVSREKKERFSLILESASTNQTSMYLCASTLSPRVSDSPLHFGNGTRLTVT.

The chain recombines TRBV19 with TRBJ2-7; TRBD2 matches at 7 bases. Germline lookup yields CDR1 LNHDA and CDR2 SQIVND (reference sequence). The CDR3 runs 18 residues. J gave up 4 bases and V 3 bases, and 18 bases lay outside the gene matches. The CDR3: CASSIFLGLAAGGYEQYF. Here the CDR3 DNA reads TGTGCCAGTAGTATCTTTCTTGGTTTAGCGGCCGGGGGGTACGAGCAGTACTTC. The full variable domain, with the rest looked up from reference TRBV19 and TRBJ2-7, is DGGITQSPKYLFRKEGQNVTLSCEQNLNHDAMYWYRQDPGQGLRLIYYSQIVNDFQKGDIAEGYSVSREKKESFPLTVTSAQKNPTAFYLCASSIFLGLAAGGYEQYFGPGTRLTVT.

The chain links TRBV6-5 to TRBJ1-1; 7 bases are shared with TRBD1. Germline CDR1 and CDR2: MNHEY and SVGAGI. This CDR3 has 13 residues. After removal of 8 bases from V and 1 base from J, the junction contained 4 bases not matched to a gene. CDR3 sequence reads: CASLGQTNTEAFF. CDR3 sequence (DNA): TGTGCCAGCCTGGGACAGACGAACACTGAAGCTTTCTTT.

Comments on this clone: A junction end diverges from the germline sequence, so it may reflect a read error. Other DNA sequences in the same sample also yield this CDR3. The chain couples TRBV11-2 to TRBJ1-2; TRBD1 matches at 9 bases. CDR3 length equals 16 residues. Germline loops: CDR1 SGHAT, CDR2 FQNNGV. CDR3 DNA sequence: TGCGCCAGCAGCCCTACCGGGACAGGGCTTAACTATGGCTACACCTTC. Its protein product is CASSPTGTGLNYGYTF.

The gene calls are TRBV6-6 and TRBJ1-1; TRBD1 matches 7 bases. CDR1 and CDR2 from the germline V gene are MNHNY and SVGAGI (reference sequence). This CDR3 is built from 14 residues. V was clipped by 6 bases and J by 1 base; unmatched bases: 5. For the CDR3, the DNA is TGTGCCAGCAGAACAGGGACAGCGAACACTGAAGCTTTCTTT. It yields the protein CASRTGTANTEAFF.

The CDR3 region has the DNA TGTGCCAGCAGCCCCCATGGGACTAGCGTTCTCTACGAGCAGTACTTC. As protein: CASSPHGTSVLYEQYF. V and J are TRBV7-3 and TRBJ2-7; 10 positions agree with TRBD2. Germline V gives CDR1 SGHTA, CDR2 FQGTGA. The CDR3 covers 16 residues. V was clipped by 5 bases and J by 3 bases; unmatched bases: 10.

The V call is TRBV19, the J call TRBJ1-2, with D hard to call. CDR1 is LNHDA, CDR2 SQIVND, per germline (reference sequence). V lost 1 base and J lost 2, with 8 bases in between. The CDR3 consists of 14 residues. The CDR3 loop reads CASSIGRQNYGYTF. The DNA of the CDR3 is TGTGCCAGTAGTATAGGGCGGCAGAACTATGGCTACACCTTC.

The rearrangement uses TRBV6-1 and TRBJ1-6, with TRBD1 matching 9 bases. J lost 5 bases, V lost 7 bases, and 3 bases had no gene match. The CDR3 has 14 amino acids. The germline V gene has CDR1 MNHNS and CDR2 SASEGT. The chain's CDR3 is CASNRDRDNSPLHF. The CDR3 DNA is TGTGCCAGCAACCGGGACAGGGATAATTCACCCCTCCACTTT.